This passage covers 32 T cell receptor beta chains from one sample sequenced in a study of T cell changes during pregnancy in multiple sclerosis. TCRdb keeps only in-frame clones here, not all; method: immunoSEQ multiplex PCR. The sample comprises 23,000 or so clones, about nine tenths of which are singletons, and more than 7.5% rests with the top ten. This material consisted of CD8+ T cells from peripheral blood mononuclear cells, taken in the first trimester of pregnancy. These TCRs come from a female donor in good health, enrolled as a control in a pregnancy study.

The V gene is TRBV28, the J gene TRBJ1-2, with unresolved D. Germline V gene data show CDR1 as MDHEN and CDR2 as SYDVKM. The CDR3 runs 14 residues. The V end was cut by 2 bases, the J end by 8 bases, with 15 bases between. The CDR3 sequence: CASSLESSLEGYTF. CDR3 DNA: TGTGCCAGCAGTTTAGAGTCAAGCCTTGAGGGCTACACCTTC.

The sample holds one count of this clone. This chain uses TRBV6-4 with TRBJ2-1; 8 bases align to TRBD2. Germline values: CDR1 MRHNA, CDR2 SNTAGT. After removal of 4 bases from V and 2 bases from J, the junction contained 10 bases not matched to a gene. The CDR3 has 17 amino acids. The CDR3: CASSVSLAGSTYNEQFF. DNA of the CDR3: TGTGCCAGCAGTGTGTCTTTAGCGGGGTCTACCTACAATGAGCAGTTCTTC.

This chain joins TRBV6-1 and TRBJ2-5; 13 nucleotides line up with TRBD2. The V and J ends lost 7 bases and 4 bases, in that order; junction bases with no gene match: 9. Germline V lookup: CDR1 MNHNS, CDR2 SASEGT. CDR3 length: 16 residues. The CDR3 DNA is TGTGCCAGCACCGAAGCCGGGACTAGCGGGGCAGAGACCCAGTACTTC. It specifies CASTEAGTSGAETQYF.

The chain employs TRBV27 and TRBJ1-2; 9 nucleotides match TRBD1. Germline V CDR1 and CDR2: MNHEY, SMNVEV (reference sequence). The J segment lost 5 bases and the V segment lost 4 bases, leaving 5 bases of the junction unmatched. This CDR3 is 14 amino acids long. DNA of the CDR3: TGTGCCAGCAGTTCACCCGGGACAGGGTATGGCTACACCTTC. It encodes CASSSPGTGYGYTF.

The chain joins TRBV28 to TRBJ2-2; D is unresolved. V gave up 3 bases and J gave up 2 bases, with 10 bases separating them. The CDR3 consists of 15 residues. Per germline, CDR1 MDHEN and CDR2 SYDVKM. CDR3 sequence reads: CASSLRPTNTGELFF. The CDR3 region has the DNA TGTGCCAGCAGTTTGCGCCCGACTAACACCGGGGAGCTGTTTTTT.

The chain joins TRBV4-1 to TRBJ1-1; 7 positions agree with TRBD1. V lost 4 bases and J lost 2; bases outside the gene matches: 7. Germline V CDR1 and CDR2: MGHRA, YSYEKL. The CDR3 is made up of 15 amino acids. The DNA of the CDR3 is TGCGCCAGCAGCCTGGCCGGGACAGCCAACACTGAAGCTTTCTTT. Translating gives CASSLAGTANTEAFF.

The CDR3 region is CATSSRGLGNYGYTF. The CDR3 coding sequence is TGTGCCACCAGCAGCAGGGGGTTGGGGAACTATGGCTACACCTTC. The V and J genes are TRBV15 and TRBJ1-2; TRBD1 agrees at 7 bases. J was trimmed by 2 bases and V by 3 bases; bases with no gene match: 6. CDR1 LNHNV and CDR2 YYDKDF come from the germline V gene (reference sequence). The CDR3 length is 15 residues.

This clone was observed a single time. V is TRBV9 and J is TRBJ2-7; 9 nucleotides align to TRBD1. Germline assignment: CDR1 SGDLS and CDR2 YYNGEE. V gave up 1 base and J gave up 3 bases; unmatched junction bases: 2. CDR3 size: 14 residues. The CDR3 loop reads CASSVTGQGYEQYF. DNA for the CDR3: TGTGCCAGCAGCGTAACGGGACAGGGCTACGAGCAGTACTTC.

This clone was recorded only once. This chain links TRBV5-4 with TRBJ2-3, with D perhaps TRBD1 (5 bases). Germline-derived CDR1 and CDR2 are SGHNT and YYREEE (reference sequence). V gave up 0 bases and J gave up 2 bases, with 13 bases separating them. The CDR3 loop spans 16 amino acids. CDR3 residues: CASSLGAGKYTDTQYF. In DNA, the CDR3 is TGTGCCAGCAGCTTGGGCGCAGGGAAATACACAGATACGCAGTATTTT. The full variable domain, its missing parts supplied by reference TRBV5-4 and TRBJ2-3, is ETGVTQSPTHLIKTRGQQVTLRCSSQSGHNTVSWYQQALGQGPQFIFQYYREEENGRGNFPPRFSGLQFPNYSSELNVNALELDDSALYLCASSLGAGKYTDTQYFGPGTRLTVL.

The rearrangement joins TRBV5-4 to TRBJ1-6; TRBD1 matches at 7 bases. This CDR3 comprises 14 residues. Germline V gene data show CDR1 as SGHNT and CDR2 as YYREEE (reference sequence). With V trimmed by 2 bases and J by 7 bases, 3 bases remained unmatched. CDR3 bases: TGTGCCAGCAGCTTTCGACAGGGCAATTCACCCCTCCACTTT. Residues: CASSFRQGNSPLHF.

V is TRBV7-2 and J is TRBJ1-1, with D uncertain. CDR1 SGHTA and CDR2 FQGNSA come from the germline V gene. This CDR3 region has 16 residues. Trimming shortened V by 1 base and J by 1 base, and 13 bases separated the two germline ends. CDR3 residues: CASSLEAERWNTEAFF. The CDR3 DNA follows: TGTGCCAGCAGCTTAGAAGCTGAGCGGTGGAACACTGAAGCTTTCTTT.

This chain joins TRBV9 and TRBJ2-3; D perhaps matches TRBD2 (7 bases). The CDR3 consists of 16 residues. The germline gives CDR1 SGDLS, CDR2 YYNGEE. The V end lost 0 bases, the J end lost 1 base, and 12 bases lay between the germline ends. This chain's CDR3 is CASSVEGGRGTDTQYF. CDR3 nucleotide sequence: TGTGCCAGCAGCGTAGAGGGGGGGAGGGGCACAGATACGCAGTATTTT.

This clone is labeled as medium-sized. The chain combines TRBV4-1 with TRBJ2-1; D might be TRBD2 (7 bases). Trimming pared 2 bases from V and 3 bases from J, leaving 20 bases between. The germline V gene encodes CDR1 MGHRA and CDR2 YSYEKL. The CDR3 runs 18 residues. The CDR3 region has the DNA TGCGCCAGCAGCCAACCGGATGGGGGGGCGGGGGACTACAATGAGCAGTTCTTC. Translation: CASSQPDGGAGDYNEQFF.

V usage is TRBV7-8 and J usage is TRBJ2-1; possible D gene TRBD1, 5 bases. The CDR3 runs to 16 residues. Looked up from germline, CDR1 is SGHVS and CDR2 is FQNEAQ. The V end was cut by 5 bases, the J end by 3 bases, with 17 bases between. The chain's CDR3 is CASSPTTELDYNEQFF. As DNA, the CDR3 is TGTGCCAGCAGCCCGACGACAGAGCTTGACTACAATGAGCAGTTCTTC.

The V gene is TRBV6-5, the J gene TRBJ2-7; TRBD1 matches 7 bases. Trimming cost V 2 bases and J 3 bases; bases outside gene matches: 10. In germline, CDR1 is MNHEY, CDR2 SVGAGI. The CDR3 contains 16 residues. DNA for the CDR3: TGTGCCAGCAGTTACCCGACAGGGCTGGGGTACTACGAGCAGTACTTC. Residues: CASSYPTGLGYYEQYF.

This clone is categorized as medium-sized. This chain joins TRBV5-5 and TRBJ2-7; TRBD1 aligns across 8 bases. Per the germline V gene, CDR1 is SGHKS and CDR2 is YYEKEE (reference sequence). The V segment lost 4 bases and the J segment 4 bases; nucleotides outside the gene matches: 7. CDR3 length: 14 residues. The CDR3, as DNA: TGTGCCAGCAGCCCGCACAGGGGGTCTTACGAGCAGTACTTC. Its protein is CASSPHRGSYEQYF.

This clone was detected once. The V call is TRBV11-3, the J call TRBJ2-7; D call uncertain. The V gene lost 1 base and the J gene lost 1 base, with 5 bases spanning the gap. CDR1 is SGHNT, CDR2 YENEEA, per germline. The CDR3 extends over 13 amino acids. CDR3 DNA: TGTGCCAGCAGCTTAGGCGGATCCTACGAGCAGTACTTC. It encodes CASSLGGSYEQYF.

The CDR3 sequence is CASSIVLGHYSSGNTIYF. Here the CDR3 DNA reads TGTGCCAGTAGTATTGTTCTGGGACATTATTCCTCTGGAAACACCATATATTTT. This chain connects TRBV19 to TRBJ1-3; TRBD1 might be the D (6 bases). Trimming took 3 bases from V and 0 from J, leaving 18 bases between them. Per germline, CDR1 LNHDA and CDR2 SQIVND (reference sequence). This CDR3 contains 18 residues.

The chain combines TRBV6-5 with TRBJ1-2, with unresolved D. Germline V lookup: CDR1 MNHEY, CDR2 SVGAGI. Trimming shortened V by 10 bases and J by 6 bases, and 12 bases separated the two germline ends. The CDR3 contains 11 residues. CDR3 sequence (DNA): TGTGCCACCGGACCAGCGGATGGCTACACCTTC. Encoded protein: CATGPADGYTF.

CDR3 loop: CASSKPTGGADEKLFF. The CDR3 nucleotides read TGTGCCAGCAGCAAACCGACAGGGGGCGCGGATGAAAAACTGTTTTTT. The J gene is TRBJ1-4, the V gene TRBV7-9; 10 bases map to TRBD1. This CDR3 region has 16 residues. Germline CDR1 is SEHNR and CDR2 is FQNEAQ (reference sequence). V gave up 5 bases and J gave up 6 bases; unmatched junction bases: 9.

This chain uses TRBV7-9 with TRBJ2-7, with D possibly being TRBD1 (6 bases). Trimming took 8 bases from V and 3 from J, leaving 11 bases between them. Germline loops: CDR1 SEHNR, CDR2 FQNEAQ (reference sequence). There are 12 residues in the CDR3. CDR3 nucleotides: TGTGCCAGCGAGGCAGGGGACTACGAGCAGTACTTC. It yields the protein CASEAGDYEQYF.

The CDR3: CASSLVGVQGETQYF. CDR3 nucleotides: TGTGCCAGCAGCTTAGTAGGGGTACAGGGGGAGACCCAGTACTTC. V and J are TRBV11-2 and TRBJ2-5, with 7 bases fitting TRBD1. The V segment lost 1 base and the J segment 5 bases; nucleotides outside the gene matches: 7. The CDR3 contains 15 residues. CDR1 is SGHAT and CDR2 is FQNNGV in the germline V gene.

The table lists this clone with a count of one. V is TRBV19 and J is TRBJ2-2; D possibly corresponds to TRBD2 (7 bases). This CDR3 comprises 15 residues. V gave up 8 bases and J gave up 2 bases, with 15 bases separating them. Germline CDR1 reads LNHDA; CDR2 reads SQIVND (reference sequence). CDR3 amino acids: CASEGGRINTGELFF. For the CDR3, the DNA is TGTGCCAGTGAGGGGGGGCGTATTAACACCGGGGAGCTGTTTTTT.

This chain uses TRBV4-3 with TRBJ2-5; 8 bases are shared with TRBD1. V was pared by 5 bases and J by 5 bases, with 13 bases of the junction left unmatched. The CDR3 is 16 residues long. The germline gives CDR1 LGHNA, CDR2 YSLEER. CDR3 sequence (DNA): TGCGCCAGCAGCATGCGCCACAGGGGGGTTCTTGAGACCCAGTACTTC. This encodes CASSMRHRGVLETQYF.

Here the CDR3 DNA reads TGCGCCAGCAGCTCCACGAACGGGGTTAAAGAGACCCAGTACTTC. Translation: CASSSTNGVKETQYF. V and J are TRBV5-1 and TRBJ2-5; D is possibly TRBD2 (5 bases). The germline CDR1 and CDR2 sequences are SGHRS and YFSETQ. The CDR3 contains 15 residues. The V end was cut by 3 bases, the J end by 3 bases, with 15 bases between.

The chain links TRBV7-9 to TRBJ2-2; TRBD1 agrees at 10 bases. The junction had 6 bases not matched to a gene; V was cut back by 5 bases and J by 6 bases. The CDR3 totals 15 residues. Germline assignment: CDR1 SEHNR and CDR2 FQNEAQ (reference sequence). CDR3 sequence: CASSPPGQGAGELFF. DNA for the CDR3: TGTGCCAGCAGCCCCCCCGGACAGGGGGCCGGGGAGCTGTTTTTT.

The chain is built from TRBV7-3 and TRBJ1-1, with 8 bases fitting TRBD1. Per the germline V gene, CDR1 is SGHTA and CDR2 is FQGTGA. V lost 9 bases and J lost 1; bases outside the gene matches: 10. This CDR3 spans 15 amino acids. CDR3 in DNA: TGTGCCAGAAATCGTTGGGGGACAGGGAACACTGAAGCTTTCTTT. Its protein product is CARNRWGTGNTEAFF.

The chain employs TRBV19 and TRBJ2-7; 8 bases line up with TRBD1. Germline assignment: CDR1 LNHDA and CDR2 SQIVND (reference sequence). J was trimmed by 4 bases and V by 5 bases; bases with no gene match: 10. This CDR3 region has 15 residues. CDR3 sequence: CASSDYLTGEYEQYF. The DNA for the CDR3 is TGTGCCAGTAGTGACTACCTGACAGGGGAGTACGAGCAGTACTTC. Filled out from reference TRBV19 and TRBJ2-7, the complete variable domain reads DGGITQSPKYLFRKEGQNVTLSCEQNLNHDAMYWYRQDPGQGLRLIYYSQIVNDFQKGDIAEGYSVSREKKESFPLTVTSAQKNPTAFYLCASSDYLTGEYEQYFGPGTRLTVT.

This clone was detected once. This chain uses TRBV5-1 with TRBJ2-3; 7 positions match TRBD2. The germline V gene encodes CDR1 SGHRS and CDR2 YFSETQ. This CDR3 has 15 residues. The ends lost 4 bases at V and 3 bases at J; junction bases unmatched: 8. CDR3 region: CASSGTSGRTDTQYF. CDR3 nucleotide sequence: TGCGCCAGCAGCGGAACTTCCGGGAGGACAGATACGCAGTATTTT. Drawing the rest from reference TRBV5-1 and TRBJ2-3, the complete variable domain is KAGVTQTPRYLIKTRGQQVTLSCSPISGHRSVSWYQQTPGQGLQFLFEYFSETQRNKGNFPGRFSGRQFSNSRSEMNVSTLELGDSALYLCASSGTSGRTDTQYFGPGTRLTVL.

The chain is built from TRBV6-5 and TRBJ1-6, with D possibly TRBD1 on 5 matching bases. Germline-derived CDR1 and CDR2 are MNHEY and SVGAGI. CDR3 size: 14 residues. V was clipped by 4 bases and J by 10 bases, with 14 bases between them. CDR3 sequence reads: CASSSGEELSPLHF. CDR3 nucleotides: TGTGCCAGCAGTTCGGGGGAGGAACTCTCACCCCTCCACTTT.

This clone was observed once. The chain recombines TRBV28 with TRBJ2-2; 8 bases match TRBD1. Germline loops: CDR1 MDHEN, CDR2 SYDVKM. J gave up 0 bases and V 8 bases, and 5 bases lay outside the gene matches. The CDR3 has 15 residues. CDR3 sequence reads: CASRSGGSNTGELFF. The CDR3 coding sequence is TGTGCCAGCCGCTCAGGGGGCTCGAACACCGGGGAGCTGTTTTTT.

This clone turned up a few times. This chain links TRBV4-1 with TRBJ2-2, with D uncertain. Per germline, CDR1 MGHRA and CDR2 YSYEKL. The V end lost 0 bases, the J end lost 8 bases, and 7 bases lay between the germline ends. The CDR3 sequence is 13 residues long. CDR3 in DNA: TGCGCCAGCAGCCAAGAACTCATGGGGGAGCTGTTTTTT. The encoded protein is CASSQELMGELFF.